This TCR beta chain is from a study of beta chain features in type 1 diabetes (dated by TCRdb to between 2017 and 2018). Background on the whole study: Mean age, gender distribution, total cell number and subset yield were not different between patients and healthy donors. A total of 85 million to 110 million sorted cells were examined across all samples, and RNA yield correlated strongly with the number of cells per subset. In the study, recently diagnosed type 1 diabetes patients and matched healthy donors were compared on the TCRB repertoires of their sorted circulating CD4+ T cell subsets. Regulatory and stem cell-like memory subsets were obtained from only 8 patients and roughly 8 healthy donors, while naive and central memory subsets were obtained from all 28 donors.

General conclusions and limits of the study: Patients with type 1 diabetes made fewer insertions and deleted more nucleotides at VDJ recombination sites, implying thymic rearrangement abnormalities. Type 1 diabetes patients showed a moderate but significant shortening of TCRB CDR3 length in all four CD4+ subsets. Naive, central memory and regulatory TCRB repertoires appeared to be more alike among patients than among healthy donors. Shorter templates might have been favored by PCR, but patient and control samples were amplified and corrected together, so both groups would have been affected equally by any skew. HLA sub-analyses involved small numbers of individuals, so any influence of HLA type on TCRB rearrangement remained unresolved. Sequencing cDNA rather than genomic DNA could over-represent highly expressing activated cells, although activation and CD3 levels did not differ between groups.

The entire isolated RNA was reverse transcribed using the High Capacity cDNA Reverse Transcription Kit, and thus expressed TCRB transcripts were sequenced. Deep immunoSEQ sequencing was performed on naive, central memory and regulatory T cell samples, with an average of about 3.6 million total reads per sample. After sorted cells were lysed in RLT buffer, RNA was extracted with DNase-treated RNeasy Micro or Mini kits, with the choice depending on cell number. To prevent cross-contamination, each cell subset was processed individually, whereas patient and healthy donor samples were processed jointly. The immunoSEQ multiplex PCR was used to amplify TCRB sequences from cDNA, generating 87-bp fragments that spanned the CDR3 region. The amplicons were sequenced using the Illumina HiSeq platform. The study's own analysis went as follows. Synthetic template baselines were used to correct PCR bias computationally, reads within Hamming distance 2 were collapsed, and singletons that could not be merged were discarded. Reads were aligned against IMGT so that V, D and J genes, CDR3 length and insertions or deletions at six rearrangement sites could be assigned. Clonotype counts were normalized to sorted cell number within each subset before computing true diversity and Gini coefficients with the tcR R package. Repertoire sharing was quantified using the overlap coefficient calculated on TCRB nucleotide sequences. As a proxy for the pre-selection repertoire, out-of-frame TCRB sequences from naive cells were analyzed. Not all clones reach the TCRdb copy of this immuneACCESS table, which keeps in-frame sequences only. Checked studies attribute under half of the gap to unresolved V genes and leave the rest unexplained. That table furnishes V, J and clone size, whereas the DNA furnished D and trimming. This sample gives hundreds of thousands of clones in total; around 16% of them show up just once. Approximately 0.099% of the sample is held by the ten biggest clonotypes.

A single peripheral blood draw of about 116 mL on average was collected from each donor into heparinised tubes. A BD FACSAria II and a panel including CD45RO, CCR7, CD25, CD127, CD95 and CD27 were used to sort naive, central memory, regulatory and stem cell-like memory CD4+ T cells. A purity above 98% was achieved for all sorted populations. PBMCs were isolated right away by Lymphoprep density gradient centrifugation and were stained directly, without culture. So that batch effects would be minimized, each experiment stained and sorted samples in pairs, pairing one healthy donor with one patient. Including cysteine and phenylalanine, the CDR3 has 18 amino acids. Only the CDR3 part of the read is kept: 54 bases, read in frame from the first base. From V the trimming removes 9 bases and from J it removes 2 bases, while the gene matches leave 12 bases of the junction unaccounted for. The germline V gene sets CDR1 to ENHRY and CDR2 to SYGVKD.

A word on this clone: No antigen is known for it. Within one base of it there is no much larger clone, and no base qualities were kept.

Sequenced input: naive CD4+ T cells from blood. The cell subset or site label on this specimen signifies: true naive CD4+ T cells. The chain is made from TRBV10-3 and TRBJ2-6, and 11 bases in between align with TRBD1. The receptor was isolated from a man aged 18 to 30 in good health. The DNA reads TGTGCCATAGGATTTGGGACAGGGGGAGCTCCTGGGGCCAACGTCCTGACTTTC. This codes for CAIGFGTGGAPGANVLTF.